These 8 T cell receptor beta chains were all obtained from the same sample, sequenced in a study of CD8 T cells in Susac syndrome. RNA, at about 0.45 to 1 ug, was reverse transcribed with random hexamers. Via MiXCR, TCRdb re-called the immunoSEQ multiplex PCR reads, giving one row per CDR3 protein. The table has a few hundred thousand distinct CDR3 sequences, 92% seen once; the top ten hold about 0.15%. Input material: CD8+ T cells from PBMCs. Receptor source: a human donor with multiple sclerosis.

This chain links TRBV3-1 with TRBJ2-1; 7 nucleotides match TRBD2. Trimming removed 2 bases from V and 10 bases from J; junction bases left unmatched: 2. Germline V gives CDR1 LGHDT, CDR2 YNNKEL (reference sequence). The CDR3 sequence is 12 residues long. The CDR3 region has the DNA TGTGCCAGCAGCCAACATAGCGGGGAGCAGTTCTTC. Translating gives CASSQHSGEQFF.

The genes are TRBV3-1 and TRBJ2-1; D possibly uses TRBD1 or TRBD2 (5 bases each). Trimming took off 0 bases at V and 9 bases at J, with 18 bases between the two ends. Germline values: CDR1 LGHDT, CDR2 YNNKEL (reference sequence). The CDR3 has 16 residues. This CDR3 reads CASSQETARGLTEQFF. The CDR3 DNA reads TGTGCCAGCAGCCAAGAGACAGCCCGGGGTTTAACTGAGCAGTTCTTC.

This sequence joins TRBV12-3 or TRBV12-4 and TRBJ2-7; possibly TRBD1 or TRBD2 for D (9 bases each). This CDR3 is built from 15 residues. V gave up 6 bases and J gave up 6 bases, with 21 bases separating them. CDR3 nucleotide sequence: TGTGCCAGCAGCCCTAGCGGGACAGGGTCCCTCGAGCAGTACTTC. Translating it yields CASSPSGTGSLEQYF.

CDR3 sequence: CSARAREQFF. For the CDR3, the DNA is TGCAGTGCTAGAGCCCGTGAGCAGTTCTTC. The V call is TRBV20-1, the J call TRBJ2-1; no firm D call. The germline V gene encodes CDR1 DFQATT and CDR2 SNEGSKA (reference sequence). The CDR3 spans 10 residues. V dropped 1 base and J dropped 9 bases, with 4 bases sitting between them.

The chain has TRBV29-1 and TRBJ2-1, with 11 bases lining up with TRBD2. CDR1 is SQVTM, CDR2 ANQGSEA, per germline. J gave up 4 bases and V 6 bases, and 5 bases lay outside the gene matches. The CDR3 is made up of 14 amino acids. The CDR3 loop is CSVAGTSGYNEQFF. The CDR3 region has the DNA TGCAGCGTGGCGGGGACTAGCGGATACAATGAGCAGTTCTTC.

This chain connects TRBV4-3 to TRBJ2-1; 10 positions match TRBD1. In germline, CDR1 is LGHNA, CDR2 YSLEER. The CDR3 is made up of 16 amino acids. V trimming: 2 bases; J trimming: 2 bases; junction bases outside the gene matches: 3. Written as DNA, the CDR3 is TGCGCCAGCAGCCAATCCGGGACAGGGGCCTACAATGAGCAGTTCTTC. Encoded protein: CASSQSGTGAYNEQFF.

V gene TRBV9 combines with J gene TRBJ1-1; D might be TRBD1 (5 bases). Trimming took 0 bases from V and 3 from J, leaving 12 bases between them. The CDR3 is made up of 15 amino acids. Germline V gene sequence: CDR1 SGDLS, CDR2 YYNGEE. CDR3 region: CASSVEGGGDTEAFF. The DNA of the CDR3 is TGTGCCAGCAGCGTAGAGGGAGGAGGGGACACTGAAGCTTTCTTT.

The chain carries TRBV7-9 and TRBJ1-1, with D hard to call. The CDR3 sequence is 13 residues long. With 6 bases removed from V and 2 bases from J, the gap between germline ends came to 10 bases. CDR1 is SEHNR and CDR2 is FQNEAQ in the germline V gene (reference sequence). The CDR3 spells CASSTRPNTEAFF. In DNA form, the CDR3 reads TGTGCCAGCAGTACACGGCCTAACACTGAAGCTTTCTTT.